Listed below are T cell receptor beta chains from one sample, sequenced in a study of blood T cells in healthy people across ages. TCRdb itself ran the 5' RACE reads through MiXCR, one entry per CDR3 protein. The sample shows hundreds of thousands of distinct CDR3 sequences, around 20% of them seen only once. Sequencing was carried out using blood. The receptors come from a man in his 70s in good health. CDR3s include the opening cysteine and the closing phenylalanine or tryptophan. The D gene is left open where the match is weak. A row's size may be missing; if present it is once, few, many or a size class.

j_call	clone_size	v_call	d_call	cdr3_nt	cdr3_aa
TRBJ2-1	few	TRBV29-1	-	TGCAGCGTTGGATACGCCCGAGCCGAGCAGTTCTTC	CSVGYARAEQFF
TRBJ2-1	-	TRBV5-6	TRBD2	TGTGCCAGCAGCTCAGCTAGCGGGGGTTACAATGAGCAGTTCTTC	CASSSASGGYNEQFF
TRBJ2-1	few	TRBV12-3/TRBV12-4	TRBD2	TGTGCCAGCAGTCGTGCGGGAGTATCCAATGAGCAGTTCTTC	CASSRAGVSNEQFF
TRBJ2-3	few	TRBV28	TRBD2	TGTGCCAGCAGGTCTGGGACTAGCCTAGGGGGCACAGATACGCAGTATTTT	CASRSGTSLGGTDTQYF
TRBJ2-7	many	TRBV7-2	TRBD2	TGTGCCAGCAGCTTAGTTGGGACTAGCGGGAGTGTCCACGAGCAGTACTTC	CASSLVGTSGSVHEQYF
TRBJ2-1	few	TRBV11-1	-	TGTGCCAGCAGCATACCGGAGGGAGGAAATGAGCAGTTCTTC	CASSIPEGGNEQFF
TRBJ1-1	many	TRBV5-1	TRBD1	TGCGCCAGCAGCTTATCGACGGGACAGGGTAGTGGCACTGAAGCTTTCTTT	CASSLSTGQGSGTEAFF
TRBJ2-5	-	TRBV24-1	-	TGTGCCACCAGTGATCCAACTCCACGGAACCAAGAGACCCAGTACTTC	CATSDPTPRNQETQYF
TRBJ1-1	few	TRBV6-5	-	TGTGCCAGCAGTTACTCCCGATCCGTGAACACTGAAGCTTTCTTT	CASSYSRSVNTEAFF
TRBJ2-5	-	TRBV2	-	TGTGCCAGCAGTGAATCGGGCTACCAAGAGACCCAGTACTTC	CASSESGYQETQYF
TRBJ2-7	-	TRBV9	-	TGTGCCAGCAGCGTAGAGACAGGTCCTACCTACGAGCAGTACTTC	CASSVETGPTYEQYF
TRBJ2-4	-	TRBV2	TRBD2	TGTGCCAGCACACAAACGGGAGGCAAAAACATTCAGTACTTC	CASTQTGGKNIQYF
TRBJ2-2	few	TRBV20-1	TRBD1	TGCAGTGCCCCGGGACAGGGTATCACCGGGGAGCTGTTTTTT	CSAPGQGITGELFF
TRBJ2-7	few	TRBV7-9	TRBD1	TGTGCCAGCATCTCTGACAGGGACTACGAGCAGTACTTC	CASISDRDYEQYF
TRBJ2-3	-	TRBV20-1	TRBD2	TGCAGTGCTAGTACTAGCGGAGCGACAGATACGCAGTATTTT	CSASTSGATDTQYF
TRBJ1-2	few	TRBV30	-	TGTGCCTGGAGCGCGGGACAAAACTATGGCTACACCTTC	CAWSAGQNYGYTF
TRBJ2-3	-	TRBV5-1	TRBD2	TGCGCCAGCAGCCCCCTGACTAGCGGGAGTGTTGATACGCAGTATTTT	CASSPLTSGSVDTQYF
TRBJ2-3	many	TRBV15	-	TGTGCCACCAGGAGGATCCTTAGGGAGACAGATACGCAGTATTTT	CATRRILRETDTQYF
TRBJ2-1	-	TRBV20-1	TRBD2	TGCAGTGCTATGGCCGTGGGCGGGGGAATTGAGCAGTTCTTC	CSAMAVGGGIEQFF
TRBJ2-3	-	TRBV20-1	-	TGCAGTGCTGTCTGGCACCAGGGCGATACGCAGTATTTT	CSAVWHQGDTQYF
TRBJ2-5	few	TRBV10-3	TRBD2	TGTGCCATCAGCAACCCTAGCGGGAGTAGGGAGCAGTACTTC	CAISNPSGSREQYF
TRBJ1-6	-	TRBV7-9	-	TGTGCCAGCAGCCGGGACGCCCGGAGCGATTCACCCCTCCACTTT	CASSRDARSDSPLHF
TRBJ2-2	-	TRBV10-3	TRBD1	TGTGCCATCAGAACAGGGGGCTTCACCGGGGAGCTGTTTTTT	CAIRTGGFTGELFF
TRBJ2-4	few	TRBV20-1	TRBD1	TGCAGTGCTAGGACAGGGGGCCCGAGAAGCATTCAGTACTTC	CSARTGGPRSIQYF
TRBJ2-1	few	TRBV5-1	TRBD2	TGCGCCAGCAGCTTGACCTGGGGACTAGCGGGAGGAGGAAATGAGCAGTTCTTC	CASSLTWGLAGGGNEQFF
TRBJ2-3	few	TRBV28	TRBD2	TGTGCCAGCAGTGGGACTAGCGGGAGCACCCCCACAGATACGCAGTATTTT	CASSGTSGSTPTDTQYF
TRBJ2-7	few	TRBV28	TRBD1	TGTGCCAGCAGTTTTGTAGGCAGGACAGGGGGCTCTGGCGAGCAGTACTTC	CASSFVGRTGGSGEQYF
TRBJ1-4	-	TRBV6-5	-	TGTGCCAGCAGTCACACCGGGGACGGTAATGAAAAACTGTTTTTT	CASSHTGDGNEKLFF
TRBJ2-1	-	TRBV7-9	-	TGTGCCAGCAGTCATGGGACATACAATGAGCAGTTCTTC	CASSHGTYNEQFF
TRBJ1-5	once	TRBV25-1	-	TGTGCCACCTCTTTAACCGAGAATCAGCCCCAGCATTTT	CATSLTENQPQHF
TRBJ2-6	-	TRBV5-1	TRBD2	TGCGCCAGCAGCTTGGCCACTAGCGCTGGGGCCAACGTCCTGACTTTC	CASSLATSAGANVLTF
TRBJ2-2	few	TRBV20-1	-	TGCAGTGCTAGAGACGGTACCAGACCTGCGAACACCGGGGAGCTGTTTTTT	CSARDGTRPANTGELFF
TRBJ2-1	few	TRBV5-6	TRBD1	TGTGCCAGCAGCTTGGATACAGGGGTGAGCAATGAGCAGTTCTTC	CASSLDTGVSNEQFF
TRBJ2-5	few	TRBV20-1	TRBD2	TGCAGTTCACTTGGTGGAGCGGGACTACAAGCCGCCCCCCAGTACTTC	CSSLGGAGLQAAPQYF
TRBJ2-3	many	TRBV5-1	TRBD2	TGCGCCAGCAGCTTGGCAAAACCTAGCGGGAGGGCGGATACGCAGTATTTT	CASSLAKPSGRADTQYF
TRBJ1-5	-	TRBV24-1	-	TGTGCCACCAGTGATTCCTTTACTGGGGCCCAGCATTTT	CATSDSFTGAQHF
TRBJ2-2	many	TRBV29-1	-	TGCAGCGTTGAAGATCCGACTCAGGGGTCCGGGGAGCTGTTTTTT	CSVEDPTQGSGELFF
TRBJ2-7	-	TRBV3-1	TRBD2	TGTGCCAGCAGCCAGCGACTAGCGGCCTCCTACGAGCAGTACTTC	CASSQRLAASYEQYF
TRBJ2-5	-	TRBV28	TRBD2	TGTGCCAGCAGTACTACGGCGGGAGGGGAGACCCAGTACTTC	CASSTTAGGETQYF
TRBJ1-2	few	TRBV5-6	-	TGTGCCAGCAGCTTGCAGGACGTCGAGGGCTACACCTTC	CASSLQDVEGYTF
TRBJ2-5	-	TRBV20-1	TRBD1	TGCAGTGCTGAGGGACAGGGGGTGATGGGGACCCAGTACTTC	CSAEGQGVMGTQYF
TRBJ1-2	-	TRBV27	-	TGTGCCAGCAGTTTGTTGTCAGGGAATGGCTACACCTTC	CASSLLSGNGYTF
TRBJ2-7	-	TRBV20-1	TRBD1	TGCAGTGCTAGATCGGACAGGCCGGGTGACGAGCAGTACTTC	CSARSDRPGDEQYF
TRBJ2-5	few	TRBV29-1	TRBD1	TGCAGCGTTGAAATTACAGGGGCGCTTGGGGAGACCCAGTACTTC	CSVEITGALGETQYF
TRBJ2-2	-	TRBV7-8	TRBD2	TGTGCCAGCAGCCCCGGACTAGCGGAGGCCCCCGGGGAGCTGTTTTTT	CASSPGLAEAPGELFF
TRBJ2-3	few	TRBV29-1	TRBD1	TGCAGCGCCGAGCGGGACAGGGTGACAGATACGCAGTATTTT	CSAERDRVTDTQYF
TRBJ2-7	few	TRBV7-9	TRBD2	TGTGCCAGCAGCACCGGGACTAGTCGGCAGTACTTC	CASSTGTSRQYF
TRBJ1-2	few	TRBV28	TRBD1	TGTGCCAGCAGTTCGGGACAGTACTATGGCTACACCTTC	CASSSGQYYGYTF
TRBJ2-7	-	TRBV7-9	TRBD1	TGTGCCAGCAGCGTAGGGGCAGGGGGCTCCTACGAGCAGTACTTC	CASSVGAGGSYEQYF
TRBJ2-1	-	TRBV20-1	-	TGCAGTGCTCCCCCCGGGGCCCGCACCTACAATGAGCAGTTCTTC	CSAPPGARTYNEQFF
TRBJ2-7	few	TRBV6-2/TRBV6-3	-	TGTGCCAGCAGTCCCGGGGGTACAGGGAAATACGAGCAGTACTTC	CASSPGGTGKYEQYF
TRBJ2-2	-	TRBV13	TRBD1	TGTGCCAGCAGCTTAGGGGGACAGACAAACACCGGGGAGCTGTTTTTT	CASSLGGQTNTGELFF
TRBJ2-7	-	TRBV12-3/TRBV12-4	TRBD1	TGTGCCAGCACCCTTACAGGGGACTACGAGCAGTACTTC	CASTLTGDYEQYF
TRBJ2-7	-	TRBV20-1	-	TGCAGTGCTAGAGCCCCTCAGTTGACTGGCTACGAGCAGTACTTC	CSARAPQLTGYEQYF